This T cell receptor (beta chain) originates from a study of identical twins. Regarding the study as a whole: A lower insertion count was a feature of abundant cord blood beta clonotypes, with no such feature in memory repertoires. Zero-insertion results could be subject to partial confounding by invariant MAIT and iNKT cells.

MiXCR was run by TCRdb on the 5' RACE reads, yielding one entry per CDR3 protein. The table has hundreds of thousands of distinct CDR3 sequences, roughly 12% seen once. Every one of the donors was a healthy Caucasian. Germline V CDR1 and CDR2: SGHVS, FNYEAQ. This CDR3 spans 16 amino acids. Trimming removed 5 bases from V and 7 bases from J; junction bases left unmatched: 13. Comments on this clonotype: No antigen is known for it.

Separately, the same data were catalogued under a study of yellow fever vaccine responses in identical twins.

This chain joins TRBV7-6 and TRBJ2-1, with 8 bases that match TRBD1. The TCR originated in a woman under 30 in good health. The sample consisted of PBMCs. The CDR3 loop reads CASSDGQGQRWNEQFF. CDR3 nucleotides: TGTGCCAGCAGCGACGGACAGGGTCAAAGGTGGAATGAGCAGTTCTTC.